This TCR beta chain was identified during a study of cytomegalovirus exposure and HLA in healthy donors. Study results and limitations: About 87% or about 30% of the time was how often most TCR beta V segments were productive, according to an earlier analysis. For most TCR sequences rarity was the rule, although some public TCRs occurred in many donors.

The CDR3 is 15 amino acids. Germline V gene data show CDR1 as SGHNT and CDR2 as YYREEE (reference sequence). Deletions cut 4 bases from V and 1 base from J, with 13 bases between. Regarding this clone: Its antigen is still unknown.

PCR primers comprised 60 Vbeta and 13 Jbeta primers. Some clones are missing from TCRdb's copy, which holds only in-frame ones; the method was immunoSEQ multiplex PCR. The sample consists of 150,000 to 180,000 clones, roughly 70% of them appearing once. The chain combines TRBV5-4 with TRBJ2-3; no clear D. The clonotype comes from a man aged 25-40 years in good health and CMV-seronegative. The sample taken for sequencing was PBMCs. The CDR3 nucleotides read TGTGCCAGCAGCGATCAAGGAGTGGGCACAGATACGCAGTATTTT. As protein: CASSDQGVGTDTQYF.